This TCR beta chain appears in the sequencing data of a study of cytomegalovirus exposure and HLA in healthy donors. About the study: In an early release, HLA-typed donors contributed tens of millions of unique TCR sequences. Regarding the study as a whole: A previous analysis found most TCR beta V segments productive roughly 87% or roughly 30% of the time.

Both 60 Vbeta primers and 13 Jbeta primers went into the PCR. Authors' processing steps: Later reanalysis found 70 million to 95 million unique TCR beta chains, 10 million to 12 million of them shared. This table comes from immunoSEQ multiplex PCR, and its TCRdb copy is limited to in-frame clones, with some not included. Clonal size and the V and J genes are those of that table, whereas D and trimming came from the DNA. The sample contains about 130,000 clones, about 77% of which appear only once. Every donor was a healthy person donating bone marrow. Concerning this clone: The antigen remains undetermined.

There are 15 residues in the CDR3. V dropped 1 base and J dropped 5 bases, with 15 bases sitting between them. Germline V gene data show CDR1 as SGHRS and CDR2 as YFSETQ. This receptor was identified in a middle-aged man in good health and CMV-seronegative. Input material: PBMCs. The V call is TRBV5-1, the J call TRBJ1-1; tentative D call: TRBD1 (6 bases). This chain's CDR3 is CASSLSPGADTEAFF. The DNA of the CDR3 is TGCGCCAGCAGCTTGAGTCCAGGGGCGGATACTGAAGCTTTCTTT.